The T cell receptor beta chain under discussion was sequenced for a study of shared clonotypes between healthy human individuals. Study-wide background: Each donor contributed plates that comprised three CD4 naive, three CD4 memory, two CD8 naive and one CD8 memory. Broader study findings: Against clonotypes common to all four donors, non-shared ones had lower generation probabilities.

This clone was seen a single time. The antigen remains unidentified. V lost 5 bases, J lost 2 bases, and 2 bases stayed unmatched. CDR3 length: 15 residues. The germline gives CDR1 SGHTA, CDR2 FQGNSA. An assay was performed, and its level was deep. Original data processing: Filtering of immunoSEQ junctional sequences could not match full-length read filtering. Here immunoSEQ multiplex PCR was the method, and the copy in TCRdb shows in-frame clones only, minus some. The DNA gave D and trimming, while V, J and clone size come from that table. The sample lists a few hundred thousand clones, 60% to 80% occurring once.

The origin of this receptor is a man in his thirties or forties in good health. The chain uses TRBV7-2 and TRBJ2-5; 13 bases match TRBD2. Material for sequencing was memory CD4+ T cells sorted from blood. Subset meaning: CD45RA-negative fraction. The CDR3 DNA is TGTGCCAGCAGCGGGACTAGCGGGGTACAAGAGACCCAGTACTTC. Its protein product is CASSGTSGVQETQYF. Using reference TRBV7-2 and TRBJ2-5 for the parts outside the CDR3, the full variable domain is GAGVSQSPSNKVTEKGKDVELRCDPISGHTALYWYRQSLGQGLEFLIYFQGNSAPDKSGLPSDRFSAERTGGSVSTLTIQRTQQEDSAVYLCASSGTSGVQETQYFGPGTRLLVL.